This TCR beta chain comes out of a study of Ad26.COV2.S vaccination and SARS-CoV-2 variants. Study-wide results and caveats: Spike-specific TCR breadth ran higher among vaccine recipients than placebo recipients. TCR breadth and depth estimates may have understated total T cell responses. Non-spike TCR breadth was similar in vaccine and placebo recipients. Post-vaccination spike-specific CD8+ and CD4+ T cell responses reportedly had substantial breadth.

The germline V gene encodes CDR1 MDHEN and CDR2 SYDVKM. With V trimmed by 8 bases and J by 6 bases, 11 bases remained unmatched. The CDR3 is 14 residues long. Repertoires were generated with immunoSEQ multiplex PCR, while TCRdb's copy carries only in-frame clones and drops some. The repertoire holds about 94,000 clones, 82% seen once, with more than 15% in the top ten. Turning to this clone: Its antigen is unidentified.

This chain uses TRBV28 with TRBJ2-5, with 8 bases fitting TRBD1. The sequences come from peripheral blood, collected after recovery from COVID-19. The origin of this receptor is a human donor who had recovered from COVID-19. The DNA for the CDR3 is TGTGCCAGCGGCAACAGGGGGTCCTTTAAGACCCAGTACTTC. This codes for CASGNRGSFKTQYF.